The following is a T cell receptor (beta chain) sequence with its context. Its antigen is still unknown. The entry originates in a study of response to subunit inactivated influenza vaccine. Overall study findings and caveats: Only a handful of new T cells, the authors suggested, are recruited with each seasonal influenza vaccination.

The trim removed 7 bases at V and 0 bases at J, leaving 9 bases unmatched. Germline V gene data show CDR1 as SNHLY and CDR2 as FYNNEI. This CDR3 comprises 15 residues. TCRdb recomputed calls from the RT-PCR reads with MiXCR, one row per CDR3 protein. The sample holds a few hundred thousand distinct CDR3 sequences, 21% seen once. The chain couples TRBV2 to TRBJ2-7; 7 bases align to TRBD1. This TCR was recovered from a man between 50 and 75 years old who received an inactivated influenza vaccine. The specimen was PBMCs from blood, collected approximately 20 months after vaccination. This chain's CDR3 is CASILDRLSSYEQYF. CDR3 coding DNA: TGTGCCAGCATTCTGGACAGGCTCAGCTCCTACGAGCAGTACTTC.